The 24 T cell receptor beta chains below were found in one sample sequenced in a study of blood T cell repertoires in COVID-19 (dated by TCRdb to about 2020). The receptor library was made with the immunoSEQ multiplex PCR assay. TCRdb mirrors the immuneACCESS table, restricted to in-frame sequences. Some clones are absent from its copies; in checked studies, under half trace to an unresolved V gene, and the reason for the others is unknown. This sample comprises more than 90,000 clones, 82% of them detected only once. Of the sample, 18% is held by the ten largest clones. The sequencing sample was made of peripheral blood. The origin of the receptors is an elderly man with acute or convalescent COVID-19.

The genes are TRBV7-2 and TRBJ2-2; tentative D call: TRBD1 (6 bases). CDR1 is SGHTA, CDR2 FQGNSA, per germline. The CDR3 spans 15 residues. With 8 bases removed from V and 1 base from J, the gap between germline ends came to 14 bases. The CDR3 here is CASGYQTGNTGELFF. DNA of the CDR3: TGTGCCAGCGGGTACCAGACAGGGAACACCGGGGAGCTGTTTTTT.

This chain links TRBV4-2 with TRBJ1-1, with TRBD1 matching 7 bases. Trimming at V came to 3 bases and at J to 5 bases, leaving 3 bases not matched to a gene. CDR3 length: 13 residues. Germline values: CDR1 LGHNA, CDR2 YNFKEQ. The CDR3 sequence: CASSQTGLTEAFF. The CDR3 nucleotides are TGTGCCAGCAGCCAGACAGGGCTTACTGAAGCTTTCTTT.

The chain couples TRBV5-1 to TRBJ2-7; a possible D gene is TRBD1 (7 bases). Trimming removed 5 bases from V and 1 base from J, with 19 bases in between. This CDR3 comprises 16 residues. The germline CDR1 and CDR2 sequences are SGHRS and YFSETQ. The DNA of the CDR3 is TGCGCCAGCAGGGAGGGCCCGGGACAGCAGTCCTACGAGCAGTACTTC. Encoded protein: CASREGPGQQSYEQYF.

This clone has a handful of counts. The CDR3 spells CSVTGGGGDYGYTF. Here the CDR3 DNA reads TGCAGCGTCACCGGTGGAGGGGGCGACTATGGCTACACCTTC. V and J are TRBV29-1 and TRBJ1-2; TRBD1 matches 7 bases. The CDR3 is 14 amino acids. J gave up 3 bases and V 6 bases, and 10 bases lay outside the gene matches. The germline CDR1 and CDR2 sequences are SQVTM and ANQGSEA.

The chain uses TRBV5-1 and TRBJ2-1, with a weak D call TRBD2 (6 bases). CDR1 and CDR2 from the germline V gene are SGHRS and YFSETQ. This CDR3 contains 15 residues. Trimming removed 3 bases at V and 4 bases at J, with 14 bases between. The DNA for the CDR3 is TGCGCCAGCAGCTCGGAATGGACTATTTACAATGAGCAGTTCTTC. It yields the protein CASSSEWTIYNEQFF.

The CDR3 nucleotides are TGTGCCAGCAGCGCTGTTTCCGGGACTAGCGGGGAGCAGTTCTTC. Protein: CASSAVSGTSGEQFF. V is TRBV6-5 and J is TRBJ2-1; 12 nucleotides align to TRBD2. This CDR3 contains 15 residues. Germline CDR1 and CDR2: MNHEY and SVGAGI. The ends lost 6 bases at V and 10 bases at J; junction bases unmatched: 10.

The rearrangement links TRBV7-2 to TRBJ2-1; D is possibly TRBD2 (6 bases). Trimming took off 1 base at V and 5 bases at J, with 15 bases between the two ends. The CDR3 totals 16 residues. The germline V gene has CDR1 SGHTA and CDR2 FQGNSA. CDR3 DNA sequence: TGTGCCAGCAGCTTAGACGGAGCGGGTGTACACAATGAGCAGTTCTTC. This sequence encodes CASSLDGAGVHNEQFF.

This sequence joins TRBV30 and TRBJ1-4; TRBD1 aligns across 8 bases. The CDR3 runs 16 residues. The germline V gene encodes CDR1 GTSNPN and CDR2 SVGIG (reference sequence). With V trimmed by 0 bases and J by 7 bases, 10 bases remained unmatched. The DNA for the CDR3 is TGTGCCTGGAGTGTGGAAGGGACAGGTCGGATTGAAAAACTGTTTTTT. As protein: CAWSVEGTGRIEKLFF.

This clone was detected once. This rearrangement joins TRBV5-1 to TRBJ1-3, with 8 positions matching TRBD1. The CDR3 runs to 15 residues. Germline V gene lookup returns CDR1 SGHRS and CDR2 YFSETQ. Unmatched junction bases numbered 13, after V lost 4 bases and J lost 10 bases. CDR3 residues: CASSPGQGQGGTIYF. In nucleotides, the CDR3 is TGCGCCAGCAGCCCCGGACAGGGCCAGGGCGGGACCATATATTTT.

The rearrangement links TRBV4-3 to TRBJ2-1; D gene ambiguous. CDR3 length equals 13 residues. Germline-derived CDR1 and CDR2 are LGHNA and YSLEER. V lost 3 bases and J lost 9, with 12 bases in between. The CDR3 DNA follows: TGCGCCAGCAGCCAGATGGCGGCTACTGAGCAGTTCTTC. Its translation is CASSQMAATEQFF.

The chain has TRBV6-2 or TRBV6-3 and TRBJ1-5; no clear D gene. The CDR3 length is 16 residues. Germline CDR1 MNHEY, CDR2 SVGEGT. V gave up 0 bases and J gave up 1 base, with 10 bases separating them. The CDR3 DNA reads TGTGCCAGCAGTTACTCTGCCCCAGTAAGCAATCAGCCCCAGCATTTT. It encodes CASSYSAPVSNQPQHF.

The V and J genes are TRBV5-1 and TRBJ1-2, with D possibly matching TRBD1 (5 bases). The CDR3 contains 15 residues. Trimming left V 4 bases short and J 3 bases short, with 16 bases between. Germline CDR1 is SGHRS and CDR2 is YFSETQ. The DNA of the CDR3 is TGCGCCAGCAGCCTGGGCAGGGTAGGATACTATGGCTACACCTTC. The encoded protein is CASSLGRVGYYGYTF.

The V and J genes are TRBV19 and TRBJ1-1; 7 bases fit TRBD1. The CDR3 loop spans 13 amino acids. J gave up 2 bases and V 5 bases, and 2 bases lay outside the gene matches. The V gene's germline CDR1 is LNHDA and CDR2 SQIVND (reference sequence). The CDR3 region is CASSDRVNTEAFF. The CDR3 DNA follows: TGTGCCAGTAGTGACAGGGTCAACACTGAAGCTTTCTTT.

V gene TRBV7-9 combines with J gene TRBJ2-3; TRBD1 aligns across 9 bases. The V segment lost 5 bases and the J segment 2 bases; nucleotides outside the gene matches: 5. The germline V gene encodes CDR1 SEHNR and CDR2 FQNEAQ (reference sequence). This CDR3 contains 15 residues. The CDR3: CASSGWDRVTDTQYF. CDR3 nucleotide sequence: TGTGCCAGCAGCGGCTGGGACAGGGTCACAGATACGCAGTATTTT.

V usage is TRBV7-9 and J usage is TRBJ1-1; 8 bases agree with TRBD1. Germline V gene lookup returns CDR1 SEHNR and CDR2 FQNEAQ (reference sequence). This CDR3 spans 15 amino acids. With V trimmed by 6 bases and J by 5 bases, 11 bases remained unmatched. This CDR3 is CASSHLQGARTEAFF. The CDR3 region has the DNA TGTGCCAGCAGTCATCTTCAGGGGGCGCGTACTGAAGCTTTCTTT.

The chain joins TRBV2 to TRBJ1-5, with 8 bases fitting TRBD1. The germline gives CDR1 SNHLY, CDR2 FYNNEI. CDR3 length: 16 amino acids. V shed 5 bases, J shed 1 base, and the junction held 7 bases outside the gene matches. The CDR3 nucleotides are TGTGCCAGCAGTCAAAGGACAGGGAAAAGCAATCAGCCCCAGCATTTT. Residues: CASSQRTGKSNQPQHF.

The chain recombines TRBV7-2 with TRBJ1-2, with TRBD1 as a possible D gene (5 bases). V lost 5 bases and J 4 bases, leaving 14 bases between the germline ends. Germline CDR1 is SGHTA and CDR2 is FQGNSA. The CDR3 is 14 amino acids. CDR3 bases: TGTGCCAGCAGCCCCCTGGGGGGGTTCTATGGCTACACCTTC. As protein: CASSPLGGFYGYTF. Filled out from reference TRBV7-2 and TRBJ1-2, the complete variable domain reads GAGVSQSPSNKVTEKGKDVELRCDPISGHTALYWYRQSLGQGLEFLIYFQGNSAPDKSGLPSDRFSAERTGGSVSTLTIQRTQQEDSAVYLCASSPLGGFYGYTFGSGTRLTVV.

The V and J genes are TRBV24-1 and TRBJ1-5; the D is unclear. This CDR3 region has 13 residues. V lost 4 bases, J lost 1 base, and 4 bases lay in between. CDR1 is KGHDR and CDR2 is SFDVKD in the germline V gene. The CDR3 bases are TGTGCCACCAGTGAACGGAGCAATCAGCCCCAGCATTTT. Amino acids: CATSERSNQPQHF.

This chain connects TRBV18 to TRBJ2-5, with 11 nucleotides matching TRBD2. J was trimmed by 3 bases and V by 0 bases; bases with no gene match: 9. The CDR3 extends over 18 amino acids. Germline V CDR1 and CDR2: KGHSH, LQKENI. The CDR3 DNA reads as TGTGCCAGCTCACCACCGATAGCGGGAGGGCCTGAGGAAGAGACCCAGTACTTC. Protein sequence: CASSPPIAGGPEEETQYF.

DNA for the CDR3: TGTGCCAGCAGTTTGAGGGTCTCCACTGAAGCTTTCTTT. Its translation is CASSLRVSTEAFF. The gene calls are TRBV27 and TRBJ1-1, with D hard to call. Trimming left V 3 bases short and J 4 bases short, with 9 bases between. Looked up from germline, CDR1 is MNHEY and CDR2 is SMNVEV (reference sequence). The CDR3 has 13 amino acids.

The V call is TRBV28, the J call TRBJ2-5; maybe TRBD1 (8 bases). The CDR3 has 14 residues. Germline CDR1 MDHEN, CDR2 SYDVKM. V lost 7 bases to trimming and J lost 2 bases, with 14 bases between them. CDR3 region: CASKDREGQETQYF. The CDR3 DNA follows: TGTGCCAGCAAGGACAGGGAGGGTCAAGAGACCCAGTACTTC.

V and J are TRBV19 and TRBJ1-2, with 7 bases identical to TRBD1. The CDR3 covers 14 residues. The germline gives CDR1 LNHDA, CDR2 SQIVND (reference sequence). J was trimmed by 8 bases and V by 3 bases; bases with no gene match: 9. The DNA for the CDR3 is TGTGCCAGTAGTATCCACAGGGGAATGCGGGGCTACACCTTC. It encodes CASSIHRGMRGYTF.

The chain combines TRBV7-2 with TRBJ2-3; the match to TRBD1 covers 8 bases. Trimming took 5 bases from V and 5 from J; bases not matched to a gene: 3. The V gene's germline CDR1 is SGHTA and CDR2 FQGNSA. This CDR3 contains 13 residues. CDR3 DNA sequence: TGTGCCAGCAGCCGGACAGGGCAAGATACGCAGTATTTT. This sequence encodes CASSRTGQDTQYF.

The rearrangement uses TRBV2 and TRBJ1-3, with D tentatively TRBD1 (5 bases). Germline CDR1 reads SNHLY; CDR2 reads FYNNEI. V gave up 7 bases and J gave up 0 bases, with 13 bases separating them. The CDR3 has 15 amino acids. The CDR3 loop is CASTTGVSSGNTIYF. CDR3 DNA sequence: TGTGCCAGCACGACGGGGGTGAGCTCTGGAAACACCATATATTTT.